This TCR beta chain was profiled in a study of tumor-infiltrating lymphocytes in primary liver carcinoma. Remarks on this clonotype: Possible read error: a much larger clone is one base away.

Germline V CDR1 and CDR2: SGHAT, FQNNGV. The CDR3 spans 17 residues. Total RNA (around 0.45 ug) served as template for TCR beta cDNA synthesis primed by a constant-region primer. Sequencing libraries for TCR beta derived from three nested multiplex PCR rounds that used slightly modified ARM-PCR. Both of the initial two PCR rounds ran for nine to ten cycles and employed TRBV1-TRBV30 forward primers alongside a C-beta reverse primer. TCRdb reprocessed the multiplex PCR reads via MiXCR and lists one record per CDR3 protein. The sample consists of more than 150,000 distinct CDR3 sequences, 50% to 75% of them appearing once. They got blood RNA out of unsorted whole blood and also pulled out germline DNA. Patients showed chronic HBV infection and an absence of prior treatment.

This chain uses TRBV11-2 with TRBJ2-5, with 10 bases aligning to TRBD2. This receptor was taken from a man aged 35 to 55 with primary liver carcinoma and hepatitis B virus infection. The sequenced sample was peripheral blood. The CDR3 is CDSSLGRTSGLVETQYF. The CDR3 DNA sequence: TGTGACAGCAGCTTAGGCAGGACTAGCGGACTAGTAGAGACCCAGTACTTC.